A single sample is the source of the 4 T cell receptor beta chains below, sequenced in a study of regulatory dendritic cells for organ transplantation. Sequenced by immunoSEQ multiplex PCR; TCRdb stores in-frame clones only, minus some. The sample yields some 35,000 clones, 80% to 95% seen once. Sequenced input: naive CD8+ T cells from blood. Regarding subset: CD45RA+ naive T cells. All receptors come from a human donor in good health.

The chain joins TRBV7-9 to TRBJ2-1; possibly TRBD2 for D (5 bases). The CDR3 is 16 residues long. Germline CDR1 and CDR2: SEHNR and FQNEAQ (reference sequence). V was trimmed by 3 bases and J by 2 bases, leaving 14 bases between them. The CDR3 coding sequence is TGTGCCAGCAGCTTCCCGGAAAGGGAGCCCTACAATGAGCAGTTCTTC. Protein sequence: CASSFPEREPYNEQFF.

The genes are TRBV28 and TRBJ1-2; 8 nucleotides line up with TRBD1. Germline assignment: CDR1 MDHEN and CDR2 SYDVKM. The CDR3 contains 16 residues. J lost 4 bases, V lost 6 bases, and 13 bases had no gene match. The CDR3 nucleotides are TGTGCCAGCAGCCCTTGGGCAGGGGGCGATCCCTATGGCTACACCTTC. This translates into CASSPWAGGDPYGYTF.

CDR3: CASDQGPRGGYTF. CDR3 nucleotide sequence: TGTGCCTCAGACCAGGGGCCCCGGGGTGGCTACACCTTC. J is TRBJ1-2 and V is TRBV28; D is perhaps TRBD1 (6 bases). CDR3 length: 13 residues. V was shortened by 11 bases and J by 7 bases, with 20 bases between the two germline ends. Germline assignment: CDR1 MDHEN and CDR2 SYDVKM.

The V call is TRBV4-1, the J call TRBJ1-3; no firm D call. The CDR3 contains 13 residues. The V gene lost 4 bases and the J gene lost 4 bases, with 8 bases spanning the gap. Looked up from germline, CDR1 is MGHRA and CDR2 is YSYEKL. DNA for the CDR3: TGCGCCAGCAGCCCCCCATTAGGAAACACCATATATTTT. Amino acids: CASSPPLGNTIYF.